The clone carrying this T cell receptor (beta chain) has more than one count but fewer than ten. Its antigen is unidentified. The data were taken from a study of T-cell memory formation after mild COVID-19. Whole-study findings and limits: Day 37-peaking second-wave clones had unconfirmed SARS-CoV-2 specificity.

TCRdb re-called the 5' RACE reads through MiXCR, storing one row per CDR3 protein. The sample consists of some 160,000 distinct CDR3 sequences, about a third of them appearing once. The CDR3 runs 14 residues. The germline V gene encodes CDR1 LGHDT and CDR2 YNNKEL (reference sequence). Deletions cut 4 bases from V and 5 bases from J, with 13 bases between. The clonotype originates from an adult woman who had mild COVID-19 (a few samples of this study predate the infection). Cell type and time point are not known. This rearrangement joins TRBV3-1 to TRBJ2-3; the D gene is possibly TRBD2 (6 bases). Sequencing input: PBMCs or a T cell subset sorted from them (not recorded which). The chain's CDR3 is CASSLGLSEDTQYF. CDR3 bases: TGTGCCAGCAGCCTGGGACTCTCCGAAGATACGCAGTATTTT.